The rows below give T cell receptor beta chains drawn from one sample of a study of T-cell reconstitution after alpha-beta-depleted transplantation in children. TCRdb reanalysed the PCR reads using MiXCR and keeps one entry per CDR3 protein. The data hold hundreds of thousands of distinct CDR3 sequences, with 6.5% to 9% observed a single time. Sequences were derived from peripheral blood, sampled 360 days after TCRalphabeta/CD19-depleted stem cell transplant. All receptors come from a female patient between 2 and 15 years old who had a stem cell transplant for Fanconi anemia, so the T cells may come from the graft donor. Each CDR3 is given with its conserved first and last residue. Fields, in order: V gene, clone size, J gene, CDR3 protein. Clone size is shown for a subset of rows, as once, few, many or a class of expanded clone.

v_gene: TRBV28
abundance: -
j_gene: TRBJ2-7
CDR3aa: CASSDDRPGEQYF

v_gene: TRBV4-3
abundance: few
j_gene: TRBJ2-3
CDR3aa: CASSQDEPGLAGGFTDTQYF

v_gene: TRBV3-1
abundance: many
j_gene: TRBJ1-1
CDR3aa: CASSQVQGGTEAFF

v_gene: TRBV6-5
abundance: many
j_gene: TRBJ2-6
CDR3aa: CASSYANSGANVLTF

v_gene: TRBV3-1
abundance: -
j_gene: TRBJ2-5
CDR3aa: CASSQFPQETQYF

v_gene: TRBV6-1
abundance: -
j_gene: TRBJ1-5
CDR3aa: CAASVMGANQPQHF

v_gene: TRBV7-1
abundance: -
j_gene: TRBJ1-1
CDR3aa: CASSSKRSQGARERNTEAFF

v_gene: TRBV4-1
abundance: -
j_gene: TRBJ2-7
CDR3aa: CASSRGTSRTYEQYF

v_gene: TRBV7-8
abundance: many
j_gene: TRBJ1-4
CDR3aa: CASSSDSLTGGKTQLFF

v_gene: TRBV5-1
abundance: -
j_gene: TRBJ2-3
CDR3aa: CASSLASVADTQYF

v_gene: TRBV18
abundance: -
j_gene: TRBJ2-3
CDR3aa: CASSQLYERGVTDTQYF

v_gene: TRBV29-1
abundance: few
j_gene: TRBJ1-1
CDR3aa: CSVVGRGLGMNTEAFF

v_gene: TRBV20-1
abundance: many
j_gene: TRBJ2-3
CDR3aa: CSGCDQHSTDTQYF

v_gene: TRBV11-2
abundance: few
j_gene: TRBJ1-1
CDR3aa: CASSPLVGLNTEAFF

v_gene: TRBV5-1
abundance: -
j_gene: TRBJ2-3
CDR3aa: CASSFRRASGGLGDTQYF

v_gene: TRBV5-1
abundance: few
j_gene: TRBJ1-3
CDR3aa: CASSDQGGGNTIYF

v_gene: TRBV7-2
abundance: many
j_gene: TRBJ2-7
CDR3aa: CASSLVGGEWEQYF

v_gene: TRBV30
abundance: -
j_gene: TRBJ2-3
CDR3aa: CAWNRGTDTQYF

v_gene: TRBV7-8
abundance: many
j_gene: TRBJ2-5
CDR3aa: CASSLAGDWTGETQYF

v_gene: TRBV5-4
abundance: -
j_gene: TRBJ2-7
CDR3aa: CASSRGGLSYEQYF

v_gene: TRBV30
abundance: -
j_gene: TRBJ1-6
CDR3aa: CAWSPQPDSPLHF

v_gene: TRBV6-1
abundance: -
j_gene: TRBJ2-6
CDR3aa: CASRETGGILSGANVLTF

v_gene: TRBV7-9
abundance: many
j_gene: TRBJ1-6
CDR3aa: CASSPGQPNSPLHF

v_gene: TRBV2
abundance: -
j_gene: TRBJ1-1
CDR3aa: CASPRAGSIQNTEAFF

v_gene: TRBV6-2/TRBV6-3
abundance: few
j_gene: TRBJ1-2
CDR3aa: CASSPDNWHGYTF

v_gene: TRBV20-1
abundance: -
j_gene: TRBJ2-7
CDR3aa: CSARETGLEQYF

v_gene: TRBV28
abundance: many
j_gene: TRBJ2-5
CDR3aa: CASSLYAQVETQYF

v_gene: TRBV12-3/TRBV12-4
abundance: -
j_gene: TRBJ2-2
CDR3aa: CASSSGSPAGTGELFF

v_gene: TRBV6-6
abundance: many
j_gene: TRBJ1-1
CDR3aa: CASRYTGDYEAFF

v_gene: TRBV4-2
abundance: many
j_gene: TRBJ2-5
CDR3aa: CASSHKQGEETQYF

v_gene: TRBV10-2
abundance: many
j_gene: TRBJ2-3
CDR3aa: CASSDSGGAGDTQYF

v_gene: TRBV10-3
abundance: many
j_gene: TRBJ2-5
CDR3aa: CAISTGAQETQYF

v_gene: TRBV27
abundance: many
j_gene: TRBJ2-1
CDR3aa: CASSLGLAGGRNTNEQFF

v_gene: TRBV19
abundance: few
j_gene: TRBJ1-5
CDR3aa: CASSDRYNQPQHF

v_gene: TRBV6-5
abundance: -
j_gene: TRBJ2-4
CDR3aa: CASSYSFPGNIQYF

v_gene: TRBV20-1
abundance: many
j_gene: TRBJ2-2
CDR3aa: CSAKQPGLAITGELFF

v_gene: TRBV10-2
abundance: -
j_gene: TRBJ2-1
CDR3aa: CASMDHTGLAGAYSYNEQFF

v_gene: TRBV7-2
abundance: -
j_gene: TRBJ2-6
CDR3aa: CASSWPGSSGANVLTF

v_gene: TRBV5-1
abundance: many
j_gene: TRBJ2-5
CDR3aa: CASRVTQETQYF

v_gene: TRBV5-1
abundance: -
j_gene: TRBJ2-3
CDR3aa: CASSKTGTSGGETDTQYF

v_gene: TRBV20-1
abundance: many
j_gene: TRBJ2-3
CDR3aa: CSARRRTSGTDTQYF

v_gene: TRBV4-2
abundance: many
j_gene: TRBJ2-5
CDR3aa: CASSYSTASGTETQYF

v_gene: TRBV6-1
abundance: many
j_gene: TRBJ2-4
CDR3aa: CASSIRPGQGKAKNIQYF

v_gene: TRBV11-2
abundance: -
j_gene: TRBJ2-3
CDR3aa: CASSQRPGGPADTQYF

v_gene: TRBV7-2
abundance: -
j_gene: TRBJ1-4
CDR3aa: CASSLVSWTNEKLFF

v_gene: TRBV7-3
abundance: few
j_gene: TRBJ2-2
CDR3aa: CASRWDRNTGELFF

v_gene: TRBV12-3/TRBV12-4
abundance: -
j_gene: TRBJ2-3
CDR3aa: CTCSKRLAGGPGTDTQYF

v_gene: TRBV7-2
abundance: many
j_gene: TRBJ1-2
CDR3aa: CASSFGGQIYGYTF

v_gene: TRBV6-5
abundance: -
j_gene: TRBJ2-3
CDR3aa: CASSYGLAGRKDTQYF

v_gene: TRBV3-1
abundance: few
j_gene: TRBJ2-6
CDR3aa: CASQRGASEANVLTF

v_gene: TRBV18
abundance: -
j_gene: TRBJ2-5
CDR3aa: CASSNSSGVSGKTQYF

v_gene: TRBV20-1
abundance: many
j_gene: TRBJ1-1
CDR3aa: CSARDTRNTEAFF

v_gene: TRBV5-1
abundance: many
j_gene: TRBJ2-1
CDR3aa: CASSLDGETYNEQFF

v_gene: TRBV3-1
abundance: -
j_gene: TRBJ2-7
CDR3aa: CASSNSFRHQQYF